The next 10 T cell receptor beta chains were all read from a single sample in a study of glioma-infiltrating T cells. Amplification of TCR alpha and beta CDR3 regions from RNA used iRepertoire nested multiplex PCR. Each CDR3 protein is one row after TCRdb ran MiXCR on the multiplex PCR reads. The data contain fewer than 90,000 distinct CDR3 sequences, 23% of them singletons. What was sequenced was glioma tissue, nonneoplastic brain tissue, or PBMCs (not recorded which). These receptors all stem from a human donor with low-grade glioma or glioblastoma, undergoing nonglioma brain surgery, or in good health (not recorded which).

V is TRBV12-3 or TRBV12-4 and J is TRBJ2-1; tentative D call: TRBD2 (5 bases). V gave up 7 bases and J gave up 7 bases, with 23 bases separating them. CDR3 length: 16 residues. CDR3 amino acids: CASKLVRPPLVNEQFF. The CDR3 region has the DNA TGTGCCAGCAAACTAGTCCGTCCCCCCCTAGTGAATGAGCAGTTCTTC.

This clonotype was recorded a few times. The chain has TRBV18 and TRBJ1-1, with a possible D match to TRBD1 (6 bases). Germline V gene lookup returns CDR1 KGHSH and CDR2 LQKENI. V gave up 3 bases and J gave up 0 bases, with 14 bases separating them. The CDR3 sequence is 16 residues long. CDR3 amino acids: CASSPSRGGMNTEAFF. For the CDR3, the DNA is TGTGCCAGCTCACCTTCCAGGGGAGGGATGAACACTGAAGCTTTCTTT.

Remarks on this clonotype: A much larger clonotype is one base distant, so this may be a read error. This sequence joins TRBV24-1 and TRBJ2-7; 8 bases match TRBD2. Per the germline V gene, CDR1 is KGHDR and CDR2 is SFDVKD. This CDR3 has 20 amino acids. The CDR3 loop reads CATSDDVSGSPTSPLYGQYF. The DNA for the CDR3 is TGTGCCACCAGTGACGATGTCAGCGGGAGCCCCACCAGCCCCCTCTACGGGCAGTACTTC.

The chain joins TRBV7-9 to TRBJ1-5; D perhaps matches TRBD1 (6 bases). With 4 bases removed from V and 1 base from J, the gap between germline ends came to 17 bases. Per germline, CDR1 SEHNR and CDR2 FQNEAQ (reference sequence). The CDR3 is made up of 17 amino acids. The CDR3, as DNA: TGTGCCAGCAGCTCCGACCTAACAGGGACAAGCAATCAGCCCCAGCATTTT. Protein sequence: CASSSDLTGTSNQPQHF.

The table lists this clonotype with many counts. The chain is built from TRBV4-1 and TRBJ2-7, with 10 bases matching TRBD1. The CDR3 runs to 15 residues. Germline loops: CDR1 MGHRA, CDR2 YSYEKL. J was trimmed by 2 bases and V by 1 base; bases with no gene match: 2. The CDR3 protein is CASSQGGQGTYEQYF. The CDR3 DNA reads as TGCGCCAGCAGCCAAGGGGGACAGGGGACCTACGAGCAGTACTTC.

By share, this clonotype counts as medium-sized. The rearrangement links TRBV6-1 to TRBJ2-3; D is perhaps TRBD1 or TRBD2 (5 bases each). Germline assignment: CDR1 MNHNS and CDR2 SASEGT. The CDR3 extends over 15 amino acids. V gave up 3 bases and J gave up 3 bases, with 13 bases separating them. Here the CDR3 reads CASSDVRGATDTQYF. The DNA of the CDR3 is TGTGCCAGCAGTGATGTCCGAGGGGCGACAGATACGCAGTATTTT.

This clonotype showed up many times. The V and J genes are TRBV10-3 and TRBJ2-1; the D is unclear. This CDR3 is 12 amino acids long. Germline V lookup: CDR1 ENHRY, CDR2 SYGVKD. V was cut by 1 base and J by 8 bases, with 6 bases left in between. The CDR3 region has the DNA TGTGCCATCAGTGAGTTAAGTTATGAGCAGTTCTTC. Its protein product is CAISELSYEQFF.

The chain employs TRBV5-4 and TRBJ1-1; D uncertain. The CDR3 is made up of 12 amino acids. The germline V gene has CDR1 SGHNT and CDR2 YYREEE (reference sequence). Trimming took 3 bases from V and 4 from J, leaving 7 bases between them. This CDR3 reads CASSWVFTEAFF. The CDR3, as DNA: TGTGCCAGCAGCTGGGTGTTCACTGAAGCTTTCTTT. Together with reference TRBV5-4 and TRBJ1-1, the CDR3 gives the full variable domain: ETGVTQSPTHLIKTRGQQVTLRCSSQSGHNTVSWYQQALGQGPQFIFQYYREEENGRGNFPPRFSGLQFPNYSSELNVNALELDDSALYLCASSWVFTEAFFGQGTRLTVV.

The sample holds one count of this clonotype. The junction departs from germline at one end; a sequencing error may be responsible. V usage is TRBV7-9 and J usage is TRBJ2-2; either TRBD1 or TRBD2 may supply D (5 bases each). The CDR3 is 15 amino acids. Looked up from germline, CDR1 is SEHNR and CDR2 is FQNEAQ (reference sequence). The CDR3 region is CASSIGTPNTGELFF. The DNA for the CDR3 is TGCGCCAGCAGCATCGGGACCCCGAACACCGGGGAGCTGTTTTTT.

A note on this clonotype: A single base separates this from a much larger clone, so it may be a read error. The genes are TRBV7-2 and TRBJ2-5; 12 bases fit TRBD2. The CDR3 extends over 14 amino acids. V shed 2 bases, J shed 11 bases, and the junction held 6 bases outside the gene matches. In germline, CDR1 is SGHTA, CDR2 FQGNSA. CDR3: CASSLTSGGFEQYF. The CDR3 nucleotides are TGTGCCAGCAGCTTAACTAGCGGGGGGTTTGAGCAGTACTTC.